Presented here are 23 T cell receptor beta chains from one specimen sequenced in a study of cytomegalovirus exposure and HLA in healthy donors. Vbeta (60) and Jbeta (13) primers were used in the PCR. Generated by immunoSEQ multiplex PCR, the TCRdb table keeps only in-frame clones and is missing some. Of about 64,000 clones detected, around 77% appear once; the ten largest clones hold around 5.1%. The sample comprised PBMCs. The receptor source for this set is a male donor in good health and CMV-seropositive.

CDR3 coding DNA: TGTGCCAGCAGCCCGTCTAGCGGGGGAACCGGGGAGCTGTTTTTT. Its translation is CASSPSSGGTGELFF. The rearrangement joins TRBV11-2 to TRBJ2-2; 10 bases match TRBD2. Germline assignment: CDR1 SGHAT and CDR2 FQNNGV. Trimming at V came to 5 bases and at J to 5 bases, leaving 5 bases not matched to a gene. This CDR3 region has 15 residues.

The chain combines TRBV5-1 with TRBJ2-7, with a weak D call TRBD2 (7 bases). Looked up from germline, CDR1 is SGHRS and CDR2 is YFSETQ. V lost 0 bases to trimming and J lost 3 bases, with 13 bases between them. The CDR3 runs 15 residues. The CDR3 here is CASSLDGGRLYEQYF. The CDR3 nucleotides are TGCGCCAGCAGCTTGGACGGGGGGCGCCTCTACGAGCAGTACTTC.

The chain links TRBV4-1 to TRBJ2-2; 11 bases fit TRBD1. Germline V CDR1 and CDR2: MGHRA, YSYEKL. V shed 5 bases, J shed 5 bases, and the junction held 13 bases outside the gene matches. The CDR3 covers 18 residues. The DNA of the CDR3 is TGCGCCAGCAGCGGTCGGGGACAGGGGGGAATGGGTACCGGGGAGCTGTTTTTT. This encodes CASSGRGQGGMGTGELFF.

This clone has a handful of counts. The chain is built from TRBV7-2 and TRBJ2-3; 8 bases align to TRBD2. The CDR3 has 14 amino acids. V lost 5 bases and J lost 5; bases outside the gene matches: 6. The germline CDR1 and CDR2 sequences are SGHTA and FQGNSA. CDR3 in amino acids: CASSPGGAVDTQYF. In DNA form, the CDR3 reads TGTGCCAGCAGCCCGGGGGGGGCCGTAGATACGCAGTATTTT.

This chain uses TRBV7-9 with TRBJ1-1; TRBD1 agrees at 10 bases. CDR1 SEHNR and CDR2 FQNEAQ come from the germline V gene (reference sequence). V was clipped by 8 bases and J by 0 bases; unmatched bases: 6. The CDR3 runs 15 residues. CDR3 DNA: TGTGCCAGCGGAGACAGGGGGCGTTTGAACACTGAAGCTTTCTTT. The encoded protein is CASGDRGRLNTEAFF.

This sequence joins TRBV5-1 and TRBJ2-1, with 11 positions matching TRBD2. CDR1 is SGHRS, CDR2 YFSETQ, per germline. The CDR3 is 15 amino acids. With 4 bases clipped from V and 4 bases from J, the junction kept 4 bases outside the gene matches. CDR3 sequence (DNA): TGCGCCAGCAGCCGCGCTAGCGGGGGGTACAATGAGCAGTTCTTC. It specifies CASSRASGGYNEQFF.

This clone was detected once. The rearrangement links TRBV7-2 to TRBJ1-5; 9 nucleotides align to TRBD1. V was pared by 3 bases and J by 6 bases, with 9 bases of the junction left unmatched. The CDR3 length is 16 residues. Germline V gene lookup returns CDR1 SGHTA and CDR2 FQGNSA. CDR3 nucleotides: TGTGCCAGCAGCTTTTACACAGGGGGCAAGGGTCAGCCCCAGCATTTT. It encodes CASSFYTGGKGQPQHF.

V is TRBV30 and J is TRBJ1-5; 7 bases fit TRBD1. The germline V gene encodes CDR1 GTSNPN and CDR2 SVGIG (reference sequence). CDR3 length: 13 amino acids. V dropped 5 bases and J dropped 3; count of bases not matched to a gene: 4. The CDR3 DNA reads TGTGCCTGGGCAGGGGGATTCAATCAGCCCCAGCATTTT. It translates to CAWAGGFNQPQHF.

The CDR3: CASSPHALGGYTDTQYF. Written as DNA, the CDR3 is TGTGCCAGCAGCCCCCATGCCCTAGGCGGATACACAGATACGCAGTATTTT. This chain uses TRBV7-3 with TRBJ2-3; D is unresolved. V lost 5 bases to trimming and J lost 2 bases, with 20 bases between them. CDR3 length equals 17 residues. The germline gives CDR1 SGHTA, CDR2 FQGTGA.

The rearrangement joins TRBV4-2 to TRBJ1-6, with 12 bases lining up with TRBD1. The CDR3 sequence is 15 residues long. Germline values: CDR1 LGHNA, CDR2 YNFKEQ. Losses at the gene ends were 2 bases for V and 10 bases for J; bases not matched to a gene: 3. Here the CDR3 reads CASSQRDRGPSPLHF. In DNA form, the CDR3 reads TGTGCCAGCAGCCAAAGGGACAGGGGGCCCTCACCCCTCCACTTT.

This clone was detected once. V gene TRBV30 combines with J gene TRBJ2-1; the D is unclear. Between the trimmed V and J ends, which lost 0 bases and 2 bases, there was a span of 8 bases. This CDR3 contains 14 residues. Per germline, CDR1 GTSNPN and CDR2 SVGIG (reference sequence). CDR3 nucleotide sequence: TGTGCCTGGAGTGTAAGCCCTGCCTACAATGAGCAGTTCTTC. It specifies CAWSVSPAYNEQFF.

The chain links TRBV19 to TRBJ1-5, with TRBD1 as a possible D gene (5 bases). Germline loops: CDR1 LNHDA, CDR2 SQIVND (reference sequence). Trimming took 2 bases from V and 0 from J, leaving 8 bases between them. The CDR3 is made up of 15 amino acids. The CDR3 DNA is TGTGCCAGTAGTATAACAGGAGTTAGCAATCAGCCCCAGCATTTT. Translated: CASSITGVSNQPQHF.

This clone has just a few counts. J is TRBJ1-5 and V is TRBV21-1; the DNA was not used to check the table's D call, TRBD1. TRBV21-1 is annotated as a pseudogene. The CDR3 runs 18 residues. Written as DNA, the CDR3 is TGTGCCAGCATGCCTCCCGGGACAGGGGGGTATAGCAATCAGCCCCAGCATTTT. Amino acid sequence: CASMPPGTGGYSNQPQHF.

V gene TRBV27 combines with J gene TRBJ2-6; TRBD1 aligns across 9 bases. J lost 0 bases, V lost 6 bases, and 9 bases had no gene match. This CDR3 is 18 amino acids long. Germline CDR1 MNHEY, CDR2 SMNVEV (reference sequence). CDR3 amino acids: CASSRTGGGYSGANVLTF. The CDR3 nucleotides are TGTGCCAGCAGCAGAACAGGGGGCGGGTACTCTGGGGCCAACGTCCTGACTTTC. The full variable domain, in which reference TRBV27 and TRBJ2-6 provide the parts outside the CDR3, is EAQVTQNPRYLITVTGKKLTVTCSQNMNHEYMSWYRQDPGLGLRQIYYSMNVEVTDKGDVPEGYKVSRKEKRNFPLILESPSPNQTSLYFCASSRTGGGYSGANVLTFGAGSRLTVL.

The rearrangement uses TRBV6-4 and TRBJ2-7; the match to TRBD2 covers 13 bases. This CDR3 contains 17 residues. Germline loops: CDR1 MRHNA, CDR2 SNTAGT. The V and J ends lost 6 bases and 2 bases, in that order; junction bases with no gene match: 10. CDR3 sequence: CASRPGTSGDPPYEQYF. The CDR3 nucleotides read TGTGCCAGCAGACCCGGGACTAGCGGGGATCCTCCCTACGAGCAGTACTTC.

The chain combines TRBV27 with TRBJ2-3; 9 bases are a match to TRBD1. The V gene's germline CDR1 is MNHEY and CDR2 SMNVEV (reference sequence). CDR3 length: 17 residues. The ends lost 8 bases at V and 6 bases at J; junction bases unmatched: 18. CDR3 sequence: CASRVRGQGIVQDTQYF. The CDR3, as DNA: TGTGCCAGCCGAGTGCGGGGACAGGGTATCGTGCAGGATACGCAGTATTTT.

This chain uses TRBV5-1 with TRBJ2-2; D not resolved. CDR3 length equals 12 residues. Per germline, CDR1 SGHRS and CDR2 YFSETQ. V dropped 5 bases and J dropped 3 bases, with 5 bases sitting between them. For the CDR3, the DNA is TGCGCCAGCAGACGGGACACCGGGGAGCTGTTTTTT. Protein: CASRRDTGELFF.

This chain connects TRBV9 to TRBJ2-2, with D possibly being TRBD1 (5 bases). Germline loops: CDR1 SGDLS, CDR2 YYNGEE. The CDR3 is 13 residues long. Trimming removed 6 bases from V and 4 bases from J, with 10 bases in between. Here the CDR3 DNA reads TGTGCCAGCAAGGGGAAAGCCACCGGGGAGCTGTTTTTT. Translated: CASKGKATGELFF.

The rearrangement links TRBV9 to TRBJ1-6, with a possible D match to TRBD1 (6 bases). Germline CDR1 is SGDLS and CDR2 is YYNGEE. This CDR3 has 16 amino acids. V shed 3 bases and J shed 6 bases, with 16 bases lying between them. CDR3 residues: CASSAEGGVGNSPLHF. As DNA, the CDR3 is TGTGCCAGCAGCGCCGAGGGGGGGGTTGGTAATTCACCCCTCCACTTT. The whole variable domain, remainder taken from reference TRBV9 and TRBJ1-6, is DSGVTQTPKHLITATGQRVTLRCSPRSGDLSVYWYQQSLDQGLQFLIQYYNGEERAKGNILERFSAQQFPDLHSELNLSSLELGDSALYFCASSAEGGVGNSPLHFGNGTRLTVT.

The chain employs TRBV5-4 and TRBJ1-1; 7 nucleotides match TRBD1. The CDR3 consists of 14 residues. With V trimmed by 4 bases and J by 5 bases, 8 bases remained unmatched. Germline V gene data show CDR1 as SGHNT and CDR2 as YYREEE (reference sequence). The CDR3 reads CASSREGAKTEAFF. The CDR3, as DNA: TGTGCCAGCAGCCGCGAGGGGGCGAAAACTGAAGCTTTCTTT.

CDR3 in amino acids: CASSSGYNEQFF. The CDR3 nucleotides read TGTGCCAGCAGTTCGGGCTACAATGAGCAGTTCTTC. V gene TRBV6-5 combines with J gene TRBJ2-1; no reliable D call. The CDR3 covers 12 residues. In germline, CDR1 is MNHEY, CDR2 SVGAGI. V gave up 4 bases and J gave up 3 bases, with 4 bases separating them.

The rearrangement joins TRBV19 to TRBJ2-2; tentatively, D is TRBD1 (6 bases). V shed 3 bases and J shed 3 bases, with 20 bases lying between them. Germline CDR1 reads LNHDA; CDR2 reads SQIVND (reference sequence). This CDR3 spans 18 amino acids. This chain's CDR3 is CASSIRRGPYTYTGELFF. CDR3 nucleotides: TGTGCCAGTAGTATTCGCAGGGGCCCATACACCTACACCGGGGAGCTGTTTTTT.

This chain uses TRBV4-3 with TRBJ2-7; TRBD1 aligns across 7 bases. Germline V gene data show CDR1 as LGHNA and CDR2 as YSLEER. The trim removed 0 bases at V and 5 bases at J, leaving 7 bases unmatched. The CDR3 is 15 residues long. The CDR3 spells CASSQERGLGDEQYF. As DNA, the CDR3 is TGCGCCAGCAGCCAAGAGAGGGGGCTGGGCGACGAGCAGTACTTC.